Listed here are 26 T cell receptor beta chains from one sample, sequenced in a study of blood T cell repertoires in COVID-19. Using immunoSEQ multiplex PCR, the repertoire was profiled, and TCRdb retains in-frame clones only, with some absent. The sample lists 150,000 to 200,000 clones, 70% to 85% occurring once. Input material: PBMCs or T cells enriched from blood (not recorded which). These TCRs come from a woman aged 60-75 years with acute COVID-19.

This clone was found many times. The chain couples TRBV7-9 to TRBJ2-1, with 13 positions matching TRBD2. The V gene's germline CDR1 is SEHNR and CDR2 FQNEAQ (reference sequence). The trim removed 7 bases at V and 6 bases at J, leaving 6 bases unmatched. This CDR3 region has 15 residues. The CDR3, as DNA: TGTGCCAGCACCTCAAGACTAGCGGGGGGCAATGAGCAGTTCTTC. Translating gives CASTSRLAGGNEQFF.

The V gene is TRBV5-5, the J gene TRBJ2-7; D is undetermined. Germline CDR1 reads SGHKS; CDR2 reads YYEKEE (reference sequence). V was clipped by 2 bases and J by 0 bases, with 6 bases between them. This CDR3 region has 13 residues. DNA of the CDR3: TGTGCCAGCAGCTTTGTCAGCTCCTACGAGCAGTACGTC. Residues: CASSFVSSYEQYV.

Only one count was recorded for this clone. The rearrangement uses TRBV10-3 and TRBJ1-1, with D possibly being TRBD1 (6 bases). V was clipped by 6 bases and J by 0 bases, with 8 bases between them. The CDR3 runs to 13 residues. Germline V lookup: CDR1 ENHRY, CDR2 SYGVKD. CDR3 in amino acids: CAIRQGLNTEAFF. The CDR3 DNA reads TGTGCCATCAGACAGGGTTTGAACACTGAAGCTTTCTTT.

This chain connects TRBV15 to TRBJ1-3; 8 nucleotides line up with TRBD1. Germline-derived CDR1 and CDR2 are LNHNV and YYDKDF (reference sequence). The CDR3 covers 14 residues. V lost 7 bases and J lost 5; bases outside the gene matches: 7. CDR3 coding DNA: TGTGCCACCACCCAAGACAGGGGACGAAACACCATATATTTT. This sequence encodes CATTQDRGRNTIYF. The full variable domain, completed using reference TRBV15 and TRBJ1-3, is DAMVIQNPRYQVTQFGKPVTLSCSQTLNHNVMYWYQQKSSQAPKLLFHYYDKDFNNEADTPDNFQSRRPNTSFCFLDIRSPGLGDTAMYLCATTQDRGRNTIYFGEGSWLTVV.

This chain joins TRBV4-2 and TRBJ1-6; D remains unclear. V lost 0 bases to trimming and J lost 5 bases, with 17 bases between them. The germline V gene encodes CDR1 LGHNA and CDR2 YNFKEQ. The CDR3 contains 18 residues. The CDR3 sequence is CASSQESVRAMNNSPLHF. Written as DNA, the CDR3 is TGTGCCAGCAGCCAAGAATCGGTGAGGGCCATGAATAATTCACCCCTCCACTTT.

The chain has TRBV11-3 and TRBJ2-7, with D possibly being TRBD2 (6 bases). Trimming took off 0 bases at V and 0 bases at J, with 6 bases between the two ends. The germline gives CDR1 SGHNT, CDR2 YENEEA. CDR3 length: 14 amino acids. Here the CDR3 reads CASSLDGSSYEQYF. The DNA of the CDR3 is TGTGCCAGCAGCTTAGACGGGAGCTCCTACGAGCAGTACTTC. The whole variable domain, remainder taken from reference TRBV11-3 and TRBJ2-7, is EAGVVQSPRYKIIEKKQPVAFWCNPISGHNTLYWYLQNLGQGPELLIRYENEEAVDDSQLPKDRFSAERLKGVDSTLKIQPAELGDSAVYLCASSLDGSSYEQYFGPGTRLTVT.

The CDR3 here is CATQQGNTEAFF. CDR3 coding DNA: TGTGCCACCCAACAGGGGAACACTGAAGCTTTCTTT. The chain couples TRBV24-1 to TRBJ1-1, with D maybe TRBD1 (6 bases). V was pared by 9 bases and J by 1 base, with 8 bases between. CDR1 and CDR2 from the germline V gene are KGHDR and SFDVKD. This CDR3 spans 12 amino acids.

CDR3 in DNA: TGCGCCAGCAGCCGACGAACACTAGCGGCCCTGGGTCATGAGCAGTTCTTC. It yields the protein CASSRRTLAALGHEQFF. The rearrangement joins TRBV5-1 to TRBJ2-1, with 8 positions matching TRBD2. Trimming removed 4 bases from V and 8 bases from J; junction bases left unmatched: 17. The CDR3 runs to 17 residues. Looked up from germline, CDR1 is SGHRS and CDR2 is YFSETQ.

The chain links TRBV5-5 to TRBJ1-2; unclear D gene. Trimming left V 0 bases short and J 0 bases short, with 6 bases between. The CDR3 loop spans 14 amino acids. The germline CDR1 and CDR2 sequences are SGHKS and YYEKEE (reference sequence). CDR3 DNA sequence: TGTGCCAGCAGCTTGGGCGCAACTAACTATGGCTACACCTTC. Its protein product is CASSLGATNYGYTF. The whole variable domain, filled in from reference TRBV5-5 and TRBJ1-2, reads DAGVTQSPTHLIKTRGQQVTLRCSPISGHKSVSWYQQVLGQGPQFIFQYYEKEERGRGNFPDRFSARQFPNYSSELNVNALLLGDSALYLCASSLGATNYGYTFGSGTRLTVV.

This clone came up a few times. The V call is TRBV7-2, the J call TRBJ2-3; D gene uncertain. The CDR3 contains 14 residues. Germline V lookup: CDR1 SGHTA, CDR2 FQGNSA. Trimming removed 1 base at V and 10 bases at J, with 15 bases between. The CDR3 region has the DNA TGTGCCAGCAGCTTAGTCCCGTCCGACTTCTCGCAGTATTTT. It translates to CASSLVPSDFSQYF.

The V and J genes are TRBV7-9 and TRBJ1-5; TRBD1 aligns across 8 bases. Trimming at V came to 6 bases and at J to 5 bases, leaving 6 bases not matched to a gene. This CDR3 has 14 residues. Germline V gene lookup returns CDR1 SEHNR and CDR2 FQNEAQ (reference sequence). As DNA, the CDR3 is TGTGCCAGCAGTCCAACAGGGGGGGATCAGCCCCAGCATTTT. Translated, it gives CASSPTGGDQPQHF.

The gene calls are TRBV4-1 and TRBJ1-5, with TRBD1 identical over 10 bases. Per germline, CDR1 MGHRA and CDR2 YSYEKL. The CDR3 runs 15 residues. Unmatched junction bases numbered 2, after V lost 4 bases and J lost 2 bases. The CDR3 sequence: CASSPDRGRNQPQHF. CDR3 in DNA: TGCGCCAGCAGCCCCGACAGGGGGCGCAATCAGCCCCAGCATTTT.

The chain employs TRBV7-5 and TRBJ2-3; TRBD2, as called in the table, went unchecked against the DNA. TRBV7-5 is deemed a pseudogene. This CDR3 spans 19 amino acids. Written as DNA, the CDR3 is TGTGCCAGAAGCCCACCTATCAACGGGAGGGATAACGGCACAGATACGCAGTATTTT. Encoded protein: CARSPPINGRDNGTDTQYF.

For the CDR3, the DNA is TGCGCCAGCAGCCGGACGCCGGGACTAGGGGCTCACGAGCAGTACTTC. Translating it yields CASSRTPGLGAHEQYF. This chain links TRBV4-3 with TRBJ2-7; 8 bases line up with TRBD2. The CDR3 totals 16 residues. CDR1 and CDR2 (germline): LGHNA, YSLEER. The junction had 13 bases not matched to a gene; V was cut back by 4 bases and J by 5 bases.

The V gene is TRBV27, the J gene TRBJ2-7, with TRBD1 as a possible D gene (5 bases). CDR3 size: 13 residues. The V gene lost 5 bases and the J gene lost 5 bases, with 13 bases spanning the gap. Germline V gene data show CDR1 as MNHEY and CDR2 as SMNVEV (reference sequence). CDR3 in amino acids: CASSPSDRDEQYF. DNA for the CDR3: TGTGCCAGCAGTCCCTCCGACAGAGACGAGCAGTACTTC.

This chain uses TRBV24-1 with TRBJ2-4, with TRBD1 matching 8 bases. CDR3 length equals 16 residues. V trimming: 4 bases; J trimming: 0 bases; junction bases outside the gene matches: 4. Germline loops: CDR1 KGHDR, CDR2 SFDVKD. CDR3 nucleotide sequence: TGTGCCACCAGTGACATGGACAGGGAAGCCAAAAACATTCAGTACTTC. This codes for CATSDMDREAKNIQYF.

This rearrangement joins TRBV28 to TRBJ2-7; possible D gene TRBD2, 7 bases. Germline V CDR1 and CDR2: MDHEN, SYDVKM. This CDR3 is 12 amino acids long. The CDR3 region has the DNA TGTGCCAGCACCCCAGACGGGGGGCCAGCTGACGTC. Amino acids: CASTPDGGPADV.

The rearrangement uses TRBV5-1 and TRBJ2-5, with a possible D match to TRBD1 (6 bases). CDR3 size: 13 residues. CDR1 SGHRS and CDR2 YFSETQ come from the germline V gene. V lost 4 bases to trimming and J lost 5 bases, with 12 bases between them. The CDR3 sequence: CASSNTGWETQYF. The CDR3 DNA is TGCGCCAGCAGCAATACAGGGTGGGAGACCCAGTACTTC.

The gene calls are TRBV7-9 and TRBJ1-6; maybe TRBD1 (5 bases). This CDR3 is 15 amino acids long. Germline V gene lookup returns CDR1 SEHNR and CDR2 FQNEAQ (reference sequence). Trimming shortened V by 7 bases and J by 5 bases, and 15 bases separated the two germline ends. The CDR3 DNA is TGTGCCAGCAACTTCGGGGGGGGGAATAATTCACCCCTCCACTTT. This gives the protein CASNFGGGNNSPLHF.

The rearrangement uses TRBV2 and TRBJ2-5; maybe TRBD1 (5 bases). Trimming cost V 5 bases and J 3 bases, with 13 bases left between them. In germline, CDR1 is SNHLY, CDR2 FYNNEI. The CDR3 consists of 14 residues. As DNA, the CDR3 is TGTGCCAGCAGTTACAGGCAGGTCGAAGAGACCCAGTACTTC. Protein sequence: CASSYRQVEETQYF.

This chain links TRBV12-5 with TRBJ2-3; D is possibly TRBD1 (6 bases). Germline V gene data show CDR1 as LGHNT and CDR2 as FRNRAP. This CDR3 comprises 13 residues. V was clipped by 6 bases and J by 9 bases, with 16 bases between them. As DNA, the CDR3 is TGTGCTAGTGGAACTCCCCAGGGGATCACGCAGTATTTT. Translated, it gives CASGTPQGITQYF.

CDR3 residues: CASSPKEGDTTNEKLFF. CDR3 nucleotides: TGTGCCAGCTCACCAAAAGAGGGGGACACAACTAATGAAAAACTGTTTTTT. V usage is TRBV18 and J usage is TRBJ1-4, with D possibly TRBD1 on 6 matching bases. V lost 2 bases and J lost 0, with 13 bases in between. The CDR3 spans 17 residues. CDR1 KGHSH and CDR2 LQKENI come from the germline V gene.

The chain combines TRBV9 with TRBJ1-2, with 9 bases lining up with TRBD1. Germline V CDR1 and CDR2: SGDLS, YYNGEE. The CDR3 has 15 amino acids. The V gene end was trimmed by 0 bases and the J gene end by 1 base; junction bases not matched to a gene: 1. For the CDR3, the DNA is TGTGCCAGCAGCGTAGGACAGGGGGTTAACTATGGCTACACCTTC. It encodes CASSVGQGVNYGYTF. Full variable domain (remainder filled in from reference TRBV9 and TRBJ1-2): DSGVTQTPKHLITATGQRVTLRCSPRSGDLSVYWYQQSLDQGLQFLIQYYNGEERAKGNILERFSAQQFPDLHSELNLSSLELGDSALYFCASSVGQGVNYGYTFGSGTRLTVV.

This sequence joins TRBV27 and TRBJ1-5, with D tentatively TRBD1 (5 bases). Looked up from germline, CDR1 is MNHEY and CDR2 is SMNVEV (reference sequence). This CDR3 spans 16 amino acids. V shed 6 bases and J shed 0 bases, with 15 bases lying between them. In DNA, the CDR3 is TGTGCCAGCAGCAAGGGCCAGGGATTTAGCAATCAGCCCCAGCATTTT. Residues: CASSKGQGFSNQPQHF.

The chain links TRBV7-9 to TRBJ2-7, with a weak D call TRBD2 (5 bases). Trimming removed 1 base at V and 3 bases at J, with 7 bases between. The CDR3 runs to 13 residues. Germline values: CDR1 SEHNR, CDR2 FQNEAQ (reference sequence). As DNA, the CDR3 is TGTGCCAGCAGCTTAGAGGCGGGCTACGAGCAGTACTTC. Amino acid sequence: CASSLEAGYEQYF. Full variable domain (outside the CDR3, taken from reference TRBV7-9 and TRBJ2-7): DTGVSQNPRHKITKRGQNVTFRCDPISEHNRLYWYRQTLGQGPEFLTYFQNEAQLEKSRLLSDRFSAERPKGSFSTLEIQRTEQGDSAMYLCASSLEAGYEQYFGPGTRLTVT.

The chain employs TRBV19 and TRBJ1-1, with D possibly TRBD1 on 6 matching bases. The germline V gene has CDR1 LNHDA and CDR2 SQIVND (reference sequence). The CDR3 consists of 12 residues. V was clipped by 9 bases and J by 0 bases, with 8 bases between them. The CDR3 DNA follows: TGTGCCAGCGGACAGATGAACACTGAAGCTTTCTTT. This sequence encodes CASGQMNTEAFF.